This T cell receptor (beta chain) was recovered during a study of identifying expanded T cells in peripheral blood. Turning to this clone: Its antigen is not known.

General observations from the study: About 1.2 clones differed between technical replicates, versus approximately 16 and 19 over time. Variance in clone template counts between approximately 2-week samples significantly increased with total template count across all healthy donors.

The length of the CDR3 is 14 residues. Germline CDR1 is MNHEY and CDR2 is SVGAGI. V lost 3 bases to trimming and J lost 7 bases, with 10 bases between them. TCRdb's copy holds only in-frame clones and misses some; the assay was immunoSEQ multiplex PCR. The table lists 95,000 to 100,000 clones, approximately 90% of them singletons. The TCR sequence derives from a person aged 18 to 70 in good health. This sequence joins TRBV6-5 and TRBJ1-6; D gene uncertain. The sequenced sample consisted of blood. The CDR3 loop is CASSYSGNNSPLHF. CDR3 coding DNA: TGTGCCAGCAGTTATTCTGGGAACAATTCACCCCTCCACTTT.